These 20 T cell receptor beta chains share one sample of origin, sequenced in a study of blood T cells in healthy people across ages. Together with a sample-barcoded 5' primer, a J-beta primer mix was included in a second PCR lasting about 6 to 11 cycles. TCRdb reanalysed the 5' RACE reads using MiXCR and keeps one entry per CDR3 protein. The profile shows approximately 850,000 distinct CDR3 sequences, under 45% of them singletons. Specimen: blood. The receptors shown here come from a man aged 55-75 years in good health.

This clonotype was seen a few times. V is TRBV4-2 and J is TRBJ2-3; 8 bases match TRBD2. Germline V CDR1 and CDR2: LGHNA, YNFKEQ. Losses at the gene ends were 1 base for V and 1 base for J; bases not matched to a gene: 4. The CDR3 totals 16 residues. The CDR3 here is CASSQVLLAGTDTQYF. CDR3 DNA: TGTGCCAGCAGCCAAGTGTTACTAGCGGGCACAGATACGCAGTATTTT.

For the CDR3, the DNA is TGTGCCAGCAGCTTAGGTTCAGGGGCCGGGTTCTTC. It encodes CASSLGSGAGFF. The chain couples TRBV11-2 to TRBJ2-1, with a possible D match to TRBD1 (6 bases). The CDR3 contains 12 residues. V shed 1 base and J shed 15 bases, with 13 bases lying between them. CDR1 and CDR2 (germline): SGHAT, FQNNGV.

The chain is built from TRBV20-1 and TRBJ1-2, with TRBD1 matching 8 bases. The CDR3 runs 15 residues. The V and J ends lost 0 bases and 5 bases, in that order; junction bases with no gene match: 8. The V gene's germline CDR1 is DFQATT and CDR2 SNEGSKA (reference sequence). The CDR3 sequence: CSARDNVGTGYGYTF. The CDR3 nucleotides read TGCAGTGCTAGAGATAATGTAGGGACAGGATATGGCTACACCTTC.

As to this clonotype: The junction shows a germline mismatch at one end, possibly a read error. The chain employs TRBV6-6 and TRBJ1-5, with D uncertain. From germline, CDR1 is MNHNY and CDR2 SVGAGI (reference sequence). This CDR3 contains 16 residues. CDR3 region: CASSDARTGLGGPRHF. CDR3 nucleotides: TGTGCCAGCAGTGATGCTCGGACTGGCCTCGGTGGGCCCCGGCATTTT.

The chain couples TRBV25-1 to TRBJ2-5, with D unresolved. Trimming pared 8 bases from V and 5 bases from J, leaving 9 bases between. Germline V gives CDR1 MGHDK, CDR2 SYGVNS. This CDR3 comprises 11 residues. This chain's CDR3 is CASQTDETQYF. CDR3 sequence (DNA): TGTGCCAGCCAAACGGACGAGACCCAGTACTTC.

The chain couples TRBV7-3 to TRBJ1-2; 9 nucleotides align to TRBD1. CDR1 and CDR2 (germline): SGHTA, FQGTGA. This CDR3 comprises 14 residues. V lost 5 bases to trimming and J lost 5 bases; unmatched junction nucleotides: 6. The CDR3 sequence: CASSPTGGPYGYTF. The CDR3 DNA sequence: TGTGCCAGCAGCCCCACAGGGGGCCCTTATGGCTACACCTTC. The full variable domain, rest sourced from reference TRBV7-3 and TRBJ1-2, is GAGVSQTPSNKVTEKGKYVELRCDPISGHTALYWYRQSLGQGPEFLIYFQGTGAADDSGLPNDRFFAVRPEGSVSTLKIQRTERGDSAVYLCASSPTGGPYGYTFGSGTRLTVV.

This sequence joins TRBV20-1 and TRBJ2-7; 12 bases are a match to TRBD2. Looked up from germline, CDR1 is DFQATT and CDR2 is SNEGSKA (reference sequence). This CDR3 contains 13 residues. The V segment lost 5 bases and the J segment 7 bases; nucleotides outside the gene matches: 6. CDR3 sequence reads: CSAHKTSGGEQYF. CDR3 nucleotide sequence: TGCAGTGCTCACAAGACTAGCGGGGGAGAGCAGTACTTC.

V and J are TRBV30 and TRBJ1-2; D unclear. The CDR3 has 12 amino acids. Germline assignment: CDR1 GTSNPN and CDR2 SVGIG (reference sequence). Deletions cut 4 bases from V and 3 bases from J, with 9 bases between. CDR3 in amino acids: CAWNVAYYGYTF. CDR3 DNA: TGTGCCTGGAATGTGGCGTACTATGGCTACACCTTC.

This clonotype was picked up a small number of times. The gene calls are TRBV10-3 and TRBJ1-2, with TRBD1 identical over 8 bases. The CDR3 spans 13 residues. The junction had 8 bases not matched to a gene; V was cut back by 10 bases and J by 4 bases. CDR1 and CDR2 from the germline V gene are ENHRY and SYGVKD. The CDR3 DNA is TGTGCCACTGGGACAGGAGACCTCTATGGCTACACCTTC. It codes for CATGTGDLYGYTF.

This clonotype was counted only a few times. This rearrangement joins TRBV20-1 to TRBJ2-7; the D gene is possibly TRBD1 (6 bases). Deletions cut 2 bases from V and 4 bases from J, with 21 bases between. The CDR3 consists of 16 residues. The germline V gene encodes CDR1 DFQATT and CDR2 SNEGSKA (reference sequence). The CDR3 protein is CSARPLGHSTKYEQYF. The CDR3 DNA reads TGCAGTGCTAGACCCCTGGGACACTCAACCAAATACGAGCAGTACTTC.

A word on this clonotype: Given a much more abundant clone one base away, this may be a read error. The chain recombines TRBV7-9 with TRBJ2-7; D is uncertain. This CDR3 contains 14 residues. Per germline, CDR1 SEHNR and CDR2 FQNEAQ (reference sequence). CDR3 residues: CACSTIMDRDEQYF. CDR3 bases: TGTGCCTGCAGCACAATCATGGACCGCGACGAGCAGTACTTC.

This clonotype was detected ten times or more. The V and J genes are TRBV6-5 and TRBJ1-2; D gene ambiguous. CDR1 and CDR2 (germline): MNHEY, SVGAGI. The CDR3 contains 13 residues. The germline V and J ends were trimmed by 5 bases and 3 bases, with 10 bases remaining between them. CDR3 in DNA: TGTGCCAGCAGTAACCCGACGGACTATGGCTACACCTTC. Residues: CASSNPTDYGYTF.

This chain uses TRBV20-1 with TRBJ1-2; D unresolved. The germline gives CDR1 DFQATT, CDR2 SNEGSKA (reference sequence). The CDR3 is made up of 13 amino acids. V was trimmed by 3 bases and J by 7 bases, leaving 15 bases between them. This CDR3 is CSASFPNEAGYTF. Written as DNA, the CDR3 is TGCAGTGCTAGTTTCCCGAATGAGGCTGGCTACACCTTC.

This clonotype was seen many times. The CDR3 protein is CASSSYLGQPQHF. The CDR3 nucleotides are TGTGCCAGCAGCTCCTACTTAGGCCAGCCCCAGCATTTT. The chain combines TRBV7-2 with TRBJ1-5, with D unresolved. Germline CDR1 reads SGHTA; CDR2 reads FQGNSA. The CDR3 spans 13 residues. The V gene lost 4 bases and the J gene lost 7 bases, with 11 bases spanning the gap.

The gene calls are TRBV25-1 and TRBJ2-7; 11 bases match TRBD2. TRBJ2-5 matches the DNA end more closely, so the J call is doubtful. The CDR3 covers 14 residues. CDR1 MGHDK and CDR2 SYGVNS come from the germline V gene. CDR3 sequence (DNA): TGTGCCAGCAGGCTTAGCGGGGGGGGAGAGACCCAGTACTTC. Its protein is CASRLSGGGETQYF.

The gene calls are TRBV12-3 or TRBV12-4 and TRBJ2-3; D ambiguous. The ends were cut back, 4 bases at V and 2 bases at J, with 16 bases in the middle. The CDR3 totals 16 residues. The CDR3 loop is CASSSFGRDLTDTQYF. Here the CDR3 DNA reads TGTGCCAGCAGTTCCTTTGGGCGAGACCTCACAGATACGCAGTATTTT.

The genes are TRBV3-1 and TRBJ1-2; D might be TRBD1 (5 bases). CDR1 is LGHDT and CDR2 is YNNKEL in the germline V gene (reference sequence). The CDR3 is 13 amino acids. V was trimmed by 4 bases and J by 9 bases, leaving 15 bases between them. The CDR3 here is CASSLGAGLSYTF. The CDR3 nucleotides read TGTGCCAGCAGCCTCGGAGCAGGGTTAAGCTACACCTTC.

This clonotype was found once. The V call is TRBV19, the J call TRBJ2-1; the D gene is possibly TRBD2 (6 bases). The germline V and J ends were trimmed by 5 bases and 6 bases, with 17 bases remaining between them. Germline V gene data show CDR1 as LNHDA and CDR2 as SQIVND (reference sequence). The CDR3 spans 15 residues. In DNA, the CDR3 is TGTGCCAGTAGTCCTCGGAAGCTAGCGACCAATGAGCAGTTCTTC. Translating gives CASSPRKLATNEQFF.

As concerns this clonotype: A clone one base away is much larger, so this may be a read error. This chain uses TRBV10-3 with TRBJ1-6, with TRBD1 identical over 7 bases. Unmatched junction bases numbered 4, after V lost 6 bases and J lost 5 bases. CDR1 is ENHRY, CDR2 SYGVKD, per germline. This CDR3 region has 14 residues. CDR3 nucleotide sequence: TGTGCCATCAGCCAGCAGGGGGATAATTCACCCCTCCACTTT. Its protein product is CAISQQGDNSPLHF.

Of note for this clonotype: This clone may be a read error of a much larger clone one base away. V gene TRBV7-2 combines with J gene TRBJ1-5; D is unresolved. The CDR3 contains 12 residues. Germline-derived CDR1 and CDR2 are SGHTA and FQGNSA. This CDR3 reads CAGSFYDQPQHF. DNA of the CDR3: TGTGCCGGCAGCTTCTACGATCAGCCCCAGCATTTT.